A selection of T cell receptor beta chains follows, all from one sample in a study of T-cell memory formation after mild COVID-19. TCRdb processed the 5' RACE reads anew with MiXCR; each CDR3 protein has one entry. This table has a few hundred thousand distinct CDR3 sequences, over 15% appearing once. The sample taken for sequencing was PBMCs or a T cell subset sorted from them (not recorded which). Source of these receptors: a man aged 18 to 29 who had mild COVID-19 (a few samples of this study predate the infection). Cell type and time point are not known. Both conserved end residues are part of each CDR3. A D gene is named only where the DNA matches it firmly. Clone size is stated in some rows and not others, as once, few, many or a class when expanded.

V	D	length	J	size	DNA	CDR3
TRBV7-2	-	14	TRBJ2-3	-	TGTGCCAGCAGCTTTGCTAGTTCCAAAGATACGCAGTATTTT	CASSFASSKDTQYF
TRBV5-1	TRBD2	15	TRBJ2-1	few	TGCGCCAGCAGCTTGCCGGCGGGGGACTACAATGAGCAGTTCTTC	CASSLPAGDYNEQFF
TRBV11-2	-	16	TRBJ2-1	-	TGTGCCAGCAGCTTCCCCCTCAACTCAGGGTACAATGAGCAGTTCTTC	CASSFPLNSGYNEQFF
TRBV20-1	-	14	TRBJ2-1	few	TGCAGTGCGACCGAACTAAGCTCCTACAATGAGCAGTTCTTC	CSATELSSYNEQFF
TRBV20-1	-	12	TRBJ2-3	-	TGCAGTACGACGGGCGTGTCTGGGACGCAGTATTTT	CSTTGVSGTQYF
TRBV27	-	16	TRBJ1-6	-	TGTGCCAGCAGTTTAGCATTCACCGCGGGAGGTTCACCCCTCCACTTT	CASSLAFTAGGSPLHF
TRBV5-5	-	12	TRBJ2-4	-	TGTGCCAGCAGTCCATCTTCGGACATTCAGTACTTC	CASSPSSDIQYF
TRBV6-5	-	16	TRBJ2-5	-	TGTGCCAGCAGTTACCTAGGACGGGCCCATGGAGAGACCCAGTACTTC	CASSYLGRAHGETQYF
TRBV5-4	-	14	TRBJ1-2	few	TGTGCCAGCAGCTTGGAGGCAGACAACTATGGCTACACCTTC	CASSLEADNYGYTF
TRBV12-3/TRBV12-4	-	17	TRBJ1-4	few	TGTGCCAGCAGTTTAGACTTACAAGCGGGCCCGTCCGAAAAACTGTTTTTT	CASSLDLQAGPSEKLFF
TRBV29-1	-	13	TRBJ1-4	few	TGCAGCGTTGAAGCAGGGTTAAATGAAAAACTGTTTTTT	CSVEAGLNEKLFF
TRBV7-2	TRBD2	15	TRBJ2-3	many	TGTGCCAGCAGTTTCAGCGGGGGCCAAGGAGATACGCAGTATTTT	CASSFSGGQGDTQYF
TRBV7-2	TRBD2	16	TRBJ2-1	few	TGTGCCAGCAGCTTAGTAGGTAGCGGGGGATTCAATGAGCAGTTCTTC	CASSLVGSGGFNEQFF
TRBV3-1	-	13	TRBJ1-1	few	TGTGCCAGCAGGGGGCCCAGGGGCACTGAAGCTTTCTTT	CASRGPRGTEAFF
TRBV3-1	-	15	TRBJ2-2	few	TGTGCCAGCAGGGCGTGGGCCGAGAGCACCGGGGAGCTGTTTTTT	CASRAWAESTGELFF
TRBV20-1	TRBD1	13	TRBJ1-1	-	TGCAGTGCCAGTGACAGGGGCCTCGAGGGGGCTTTCTTT	CSASDRGLEGAFF
TRBV19	-	14	TRBJ1-2	few	TGTGCCAGTAGTATCGTCGACAGCCTGCTTGGCTACACCTTC	CASSIVDSLLGYTF
TRBV24-1	-	13	TRBJ1-2	-	TGTGCCACCAGTGAGGGGCCTAACTATGGCTACACCTTC	CATSEGPNYGYTF
TRBV5-1	TRBD1	13	TRBJ2-1	many	TGCGCCAGCAGCTCAGGACAGGCCAATGAGCAGTTCTTC	CASSSGQANEQFF
TRBV5-1	-	14	TRBJ2-7	-	TGCGCCAGCAGCTTCGGGCAGGGGACGGACGAGCAGTACTTC	CASSFGQGTDEQYF
TRBV7-9	TRBD1	16	TRBJ2-5	few	TGTGCCAGCAGCTTAGTGGTGACAGGGTACCAAGAGACCCAGTACTTC	CASSLVVTGYQETQYF
TRBV2	-	13	TRBJ1-2	few	TGTGCCAGCAGGGTGGGGGGTAGCTATGGCTACACCTTC	CASRVGGSYGYTF
TRBV12-3/TRBV12-4	-	12	TRBJ2-1	few	TGTGCCAGCAACTCCAGGCACAATGAGCAGTTCTTC	CASNSRHNEQFF
TRBV6-5	TRBD2	15	TRBJ2-3	few	TGTGCCAGCAGTCCCCTGACTAGCGGATGGGATACGCAGTATTTT	CASSPLTSGWDTQYF
TRBV18	-	13	TRBJ2-7	-	TGTGCCAGCTCACAGATGACAGACTACGAGCAGTACTTC	CASSQMTDYEQYF
TRBV20-1	-	15	TRBJ2-7	few	TGCAGTGCTGACGCGCGCAGGAAATCCTCCTACGAGCAGTACTTC	CSADARRKSSYEQYF
TRBV27	-	12	TRBJ2-7	few	TGTGCCAGCAGTTTCACGGGGAACGAGCAGTACTTC	CASSFTGNEQYF
TRBV7-2	-	17	TRBJ2-2	-	TGTGCCAGCAGCCTAGACGGGGAATCGGGTAGGACCGGGGAGCTGTTTTTT	CASSLDGESGRTGELFF
TRBV20-1	TRBD2	16	TRBJ2-2	-	TGCAGTGCTAGAGATAGGACTAGCGGACGCACCGGGGAGCTGTTTTTT	CSARDRTSGRTGELFF
TRBV12-3/TRBV12-4	TRBD2	19	TRBJ2-3	few	TGTGCCAGCACTTCCGGGGAGCGGGGGGTCAAACGTTATTCAGATACGCAGTATTTT	CASTSGERGVKRYSDTQYF
TRBV6-5	-	12	TRBJ2-3	-	TGTGCCAGCAGGACAGAGCAAGATACGCAGTATTTT	CASRTEQDTQYF
TRBV9	-	15	TRBJ2-1	few	TGTGCCAGCAGCGTACCGGGCTCGGGGTGGGGTGAGCAGTTCTTC	CASSVPGSGWGEQFF
TRBV5-5	TRBD1	16	TRBJ2-2	-	TGCGCCAGCAGCCCCGGGACAGGGGGCGGGTCTGGGGAGCTGTTTTTT	CASSPGTGGGSGELFF
TRBV25-1	TRBD1	15	TRBJ1-5	-	TGTGCCCCCAGGGGGGACGGTGTCAGCAATCAGCCCCAGCATTTT	CAPRGDGVSNQPQHF
TRBV7-9	-	14	TRBJ2-1	-	TGTGCCAGCAGCTTAGTACAACAGGACAATGAGCAGTTCTTC	CASSLVQQDNEQFF
TRBV4-1	-	12	TRBJ1-1	few	TGCGCCAGCAGCCAAGGGATCGCTGAAGCTTTCTTT	CASSQGIAEAFF
TRBV7-9	-	14	TRBJ2-4	few	TGTGCCAGCAGCTTACCGGGGGCCAAAAACATTCAGTACTTC	CASSLPGAKNIQYF
TRBV5-1	-	16	TRBJ2-4	many	TGCGCCAGCAGCATCGGACAGAATTTTGTCAAAAACATTCAGTACTTC	CASSIGQNFVKNIQYF
TRBV7-2	-	13	TRBJ2-7	many	TGTGCCAGCAGCTCGGGACGGGGGTACGAGCAGTACTTC	CASSSGRGYEQYF
TRBV27	-	14	TRBJ2-1	few	TGTGCCAGCAGTCAGGGTGGGACCTACAATGAGCAGTTCTTC	CASSQGGTYNEQFF
TRBV2	TRBD1	14	TRBJ1-5	few	TGTGCCAGCAGCCCCCAGGGGGCAAGGCAGCCCCAGCATTTT	CASSPQGARQPQHF
TRBV4-2	TRBD1	18	TRBJ1-3	-	TGTGCCAGCAGCCAAGACGGACAGGGAGCCCTCGCGGGAAACACCATATATTTT	CASSQDGQGALAGNTIYF
TRBV5-1	-	15	TRBJ2-5	-	TGCGCCAGCAGCTTGGTGGGGCAGGCCAGAGAGACCCAGTACTTC	CASSLVGQARETQYF
TRBV5-1	-	13	TRBJ2-3	-	TGCGCCAGCGGACGGGACGTAACAGATACGCAGTATTTT	CASGRDVTDTQYF
TRBV7-2	-	19	TRBJ2-1	-	TGTGCCAGCAGCTTAAACTCGTTCAGCGGGCGGGGCCTCTACAATGAGCAGTTCTTC	CASSLNSFSGRGLYNEQFF
TRBV6-5	-	14	TRBJ1-4	-	TGTGCCAGCAGTTACACGGGGCTGTATGAAAAACTGTTTTTT	CASSYTGLYEKLFF
TRBV12-3/TRBV12-4	-	13	TRBJ2-2	-	TGTGCCAGCAGTATAACGGCTCCCGGGGAGCTGTTTTTT	CASSITAPGELFF
TRBV7-2	-	15	TRBJ1-2	-	TGTGCCAGCAGCCCCTCCCCCAGGGATAACTATGGCTACACCTTC	CASSPSPRDNYGYTF